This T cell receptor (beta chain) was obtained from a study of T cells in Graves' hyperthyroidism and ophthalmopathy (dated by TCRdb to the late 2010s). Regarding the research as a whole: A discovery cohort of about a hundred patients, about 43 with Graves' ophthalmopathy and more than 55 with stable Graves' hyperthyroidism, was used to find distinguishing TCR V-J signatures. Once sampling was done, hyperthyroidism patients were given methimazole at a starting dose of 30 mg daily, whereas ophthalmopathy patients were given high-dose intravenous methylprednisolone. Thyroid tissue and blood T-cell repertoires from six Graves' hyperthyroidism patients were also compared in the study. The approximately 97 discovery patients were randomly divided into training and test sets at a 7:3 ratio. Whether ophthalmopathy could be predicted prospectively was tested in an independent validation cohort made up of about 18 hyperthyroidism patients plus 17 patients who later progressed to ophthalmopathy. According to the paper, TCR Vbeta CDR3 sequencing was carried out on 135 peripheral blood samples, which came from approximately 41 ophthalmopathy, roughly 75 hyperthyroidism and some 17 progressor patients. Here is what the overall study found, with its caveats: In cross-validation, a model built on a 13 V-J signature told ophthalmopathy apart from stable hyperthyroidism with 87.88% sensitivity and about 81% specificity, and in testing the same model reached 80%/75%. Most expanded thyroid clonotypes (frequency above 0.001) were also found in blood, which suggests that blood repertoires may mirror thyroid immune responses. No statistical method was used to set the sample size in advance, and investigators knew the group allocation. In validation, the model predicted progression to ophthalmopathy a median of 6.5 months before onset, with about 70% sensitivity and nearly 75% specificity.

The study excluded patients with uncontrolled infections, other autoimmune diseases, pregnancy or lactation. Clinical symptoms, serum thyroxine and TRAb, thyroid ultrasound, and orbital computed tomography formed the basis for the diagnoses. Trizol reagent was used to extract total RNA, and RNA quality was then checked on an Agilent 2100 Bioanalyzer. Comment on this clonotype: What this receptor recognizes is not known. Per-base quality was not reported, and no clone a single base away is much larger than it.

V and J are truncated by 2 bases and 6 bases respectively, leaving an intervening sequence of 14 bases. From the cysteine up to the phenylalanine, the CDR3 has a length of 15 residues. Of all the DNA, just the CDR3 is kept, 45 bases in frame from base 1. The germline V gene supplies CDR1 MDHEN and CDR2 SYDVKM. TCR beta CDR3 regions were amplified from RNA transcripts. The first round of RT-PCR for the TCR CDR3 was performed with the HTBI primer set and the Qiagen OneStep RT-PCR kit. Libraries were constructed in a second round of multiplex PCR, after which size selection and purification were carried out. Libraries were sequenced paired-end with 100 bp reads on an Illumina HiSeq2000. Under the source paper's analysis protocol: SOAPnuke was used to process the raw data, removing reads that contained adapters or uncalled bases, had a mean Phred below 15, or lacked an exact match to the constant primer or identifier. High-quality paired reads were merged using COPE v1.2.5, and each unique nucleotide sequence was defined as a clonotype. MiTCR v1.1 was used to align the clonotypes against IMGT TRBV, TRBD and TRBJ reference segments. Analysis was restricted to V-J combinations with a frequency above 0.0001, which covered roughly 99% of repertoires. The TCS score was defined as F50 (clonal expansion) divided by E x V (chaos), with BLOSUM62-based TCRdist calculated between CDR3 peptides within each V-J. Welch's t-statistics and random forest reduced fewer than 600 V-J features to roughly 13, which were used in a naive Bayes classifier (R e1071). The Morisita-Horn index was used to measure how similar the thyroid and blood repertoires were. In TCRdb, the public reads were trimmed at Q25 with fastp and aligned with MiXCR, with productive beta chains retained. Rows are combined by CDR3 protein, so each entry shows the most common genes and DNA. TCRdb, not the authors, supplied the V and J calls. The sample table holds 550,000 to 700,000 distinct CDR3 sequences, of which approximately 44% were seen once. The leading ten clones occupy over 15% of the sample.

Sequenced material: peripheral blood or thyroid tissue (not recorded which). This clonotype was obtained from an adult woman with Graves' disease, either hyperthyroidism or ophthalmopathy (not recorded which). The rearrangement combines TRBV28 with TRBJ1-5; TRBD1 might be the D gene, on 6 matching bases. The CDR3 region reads CASSLMGAGVQPQHF. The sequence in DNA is TGTGCCAGCAGTTTAATGGGGGCCGGGGTTCAGCCCCAGCATTTT. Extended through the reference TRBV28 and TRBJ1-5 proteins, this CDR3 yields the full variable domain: DVKVTQSSRYLVKRTGEKVFLECVQDMDHENMFWYRQDPGLGLRLIYFSYDVKMKEKGDIPEGYSVSREKKERFSLILESASTNQTSMYLCASSLMGAGVQPQHFGDGTRLSIL.